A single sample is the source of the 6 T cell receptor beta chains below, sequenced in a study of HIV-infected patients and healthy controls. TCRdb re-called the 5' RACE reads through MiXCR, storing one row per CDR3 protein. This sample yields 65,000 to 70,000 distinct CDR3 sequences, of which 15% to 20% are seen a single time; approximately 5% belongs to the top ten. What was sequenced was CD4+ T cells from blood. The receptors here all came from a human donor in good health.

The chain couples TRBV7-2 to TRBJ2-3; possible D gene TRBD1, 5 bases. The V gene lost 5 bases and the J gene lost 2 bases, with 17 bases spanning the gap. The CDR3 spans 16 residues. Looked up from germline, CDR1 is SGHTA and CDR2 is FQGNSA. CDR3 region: CASSRQQFGDTDTQYF. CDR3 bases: TGTGCCAGCAGCCGACAGCAATTTGGGGACACAGATACGCAGTATTTT.

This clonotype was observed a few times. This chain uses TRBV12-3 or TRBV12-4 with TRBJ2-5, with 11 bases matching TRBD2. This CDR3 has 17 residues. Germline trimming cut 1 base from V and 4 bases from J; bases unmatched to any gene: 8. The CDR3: CASSLGIAGGPGETQYF. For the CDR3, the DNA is TGTGCCAGCAGTTTAGGAATAGCGGGAGGGCCAGGAGAGACCCAGTACTTC.

In nucleotides, the CDR3 is TGTGCCAGCAGTTTATCCGGACTAGCGGGAGGTGAGCAGTTCTTC. Translation: CASSLSGLAGGEQFF. The chain uses TRBV12-3 or TRBV12-4 and TRBJ2-1; 14 bases match TRBD2. The CDR3 consists of 15 residues. V shed 2 bases and J 9 bases; nucleotides not matched to a gene: 3.

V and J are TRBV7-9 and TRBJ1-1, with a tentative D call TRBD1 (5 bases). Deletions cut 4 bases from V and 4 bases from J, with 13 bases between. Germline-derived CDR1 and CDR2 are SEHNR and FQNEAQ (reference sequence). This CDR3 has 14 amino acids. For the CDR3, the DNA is TGTGCCAGCAGCTGGGACGGTAAGGCCACTGAAGCTTTCTTT. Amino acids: CASSWDGKATEAFF. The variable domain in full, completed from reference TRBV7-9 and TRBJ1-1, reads DTGVSQNPRHKITKRGQNVTFRCDPISEHNRLYWYRQTLGQGPEFLTYFQNEAQLEKSRLLSDRFSAERPKGSFSTLEIQRTEQGDSAMYLCASSWDGKATEAFFGQGTRLTVV.

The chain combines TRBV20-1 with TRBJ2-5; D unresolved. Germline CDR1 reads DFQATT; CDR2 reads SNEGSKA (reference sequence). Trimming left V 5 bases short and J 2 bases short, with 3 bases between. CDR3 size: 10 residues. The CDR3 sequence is CSAEQETQYF. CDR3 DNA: TGCAGTGCTGAGCAAGAGACCCAGTACTTC.

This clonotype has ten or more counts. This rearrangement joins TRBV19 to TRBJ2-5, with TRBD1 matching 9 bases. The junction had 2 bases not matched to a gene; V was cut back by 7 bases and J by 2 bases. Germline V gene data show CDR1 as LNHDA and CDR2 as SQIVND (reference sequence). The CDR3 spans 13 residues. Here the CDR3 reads CASTGTGQETQYF. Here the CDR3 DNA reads TGTGCCAGTACGGGGACAGGGCAAGAGACCCAGTACTTC.